Below, 15 T cell receptor beta chains from the same sample are listed, as sequenced in a study of beta chain features in type 1 diabetes. The investigators reverse transcribed all of the isolated RNA, so they sequenced expressed TCRB transcripts. Sequenced by immunoSEQ multiplex PCR; TCRdb stores in-frame clones only, minus some. The table lists 250,000 or so clones, around 21% of them singletons. These TCRs' antigens remain unknown. Study results and limitations: TCRB CDR3s were moderately but significantly shorter in Type 1 diabetes patients in all four CD4+ subsets.

Sample: naive CD4+ T cells from blood. These receptors were taken from a woman in her 40s with type 1 diabetes.

This clone was found a few times. This rearrangement joins TRBV9 to TRBJ2-3; a possible D gene is TRBD2 (6 bases). Germline CDR1 is SGDLS and CDR2 is YYNGEE. The CDR3 runs to 15 residues. V dropped 3 bases and J dropped 9 bases, with 20 bases sitting between them. The CDR3 nucleotides are TGTGCCAGCAGCGCTGGAGGGGACTCCGCTAAAACGCAGTATTTT. It is translated as CASSAGGDSAKTQYF.

This clone turned up a few times. The chain links TRBV9 to TRBJ2-6; TRBD1 agrees at 11 bases. Per germline, CDR1 SGDLS and CDR2 YYNGEE. CDR3 length: 16 residues. The V gene end was trimmed by 4 bases and the J gene end by 4 bases; junction bases not matched to a gene: 4. The CDR3 DNA follows: TGTGCCAGCAGCCCAGGACAGGGGGCCGGGGCCAACGTCCTGACTTTC. Amino acids: CASSPGQGAGANVLTF.

V and J are TRBV28 and TRBJ2-7; no definite D call. In germline, CDR1 is MDHEN, CDR2 SYDVKM. CDR3 length: 13 amino acids. Trimming shortened V by 2 bases and J by 4 bases, and 9 bases separated the two germline ends. CDR3 region: CASSLTPTYEQYF. CDR3 nucleotide sequence: TGTGCCAGCAGTTTAACACCGACATACGAGCAGTACTTC. Using reference TRBV28 and TRBJ2-7 for the parts outside the CDR3, the full variable domain is DVKVTQSSRYLVKRTGEKVFLECVQDMDHENMFWYRQDPGLGLRLIYFSYDVKMKEKGDIPEGYSVSREKKERFSLILESASTNQTSMYLCASSLTPTYEQYFGPGTRLTVT.

V and J are TRBV7-8 and TRBJ2-5; 9 nucleotides line up with TRBD2. The CDR3 has 15 amino acids. After removal of 5 bases from V and 3 bases from J, the junction contained 7 bases not matched to a gene. The germline V gene has CDR1 SGHVS and CDR2 FQNEAQ. The CDR3 DNA follows: TGTGCCAGCAGCGAAATAGCGGGGGCTGAAGAGACCCAGTACTTC. It yields the protein CASSEIAGAEETQYF.

The chain links TRBV7-3 to TRBJ2-2, with a tentative D call TRBD2 (6 bases). The CDR3 is made up of 18 amino acids. CDR1 is SGHTA, CDR2 FQGTGA, per germline. Trimming removed 1 base from V and 2 bases from J, with 17 bases in between. The CDR3 reads CASSLRGGPSSNTGELFF. For the CDR3, the DNA is TGTGCCAGCAGCTTAAGAGGAGGGCCCTCCAGTAACACCGGGGAGCTGTTTTTT. The whole variable domain, filled in from reference TRBV7-3 and TRBJ2-2, reads GAGVSQTPSNKVTEKGKYVELRCDPISGHTALYWYRQSLGQGPEFLIYFQGTGAADDSGLPNDRFFAVRPEGSVSTLKIQRTERGDSAVYLCASSLRGGPSSNTGELFFGEGSRLTVL.

The chain has TRBV19 and TRBJ1-5, with TRBD1 as a possible D gene (5 bases). This CDR3 has 13 amino acids. The V and J ends lost 6 bases and 2 bases respectively, with 8 bases between them. Germline V gene data show CDR1 as LNHDA and CDR2 as SQIVND (reference sequence). This chain's CDR3 is CASSLTGNQPQHF. The CDR3 DNA reads TGTGCCAGTAGCCTGACAGGCAATCAGCCCCAGCATTTT.

This clone was recorded a few times. V is TRBV4-3 and J is TRBJ1-1, with 7 bases that match TRBD1. In germline, CDR1 is LGHNA, CDR2 YSLEER. The CDR3 contains 14 residues. V lost 4 bases to trimming and J lost 0 bases; unmatched junction nucleotides: 2. CDR3 amino acids: CASSRGQVNTEAFF. Here the CDR3 DNA reads TGCGCCAGCAGCCGAGGACAGGTGAACACTGAAGCTTTCTTT.

The genes are TRBV10-3 and TRBJ1-4, with D tentatively TRBD1 (5 bases). Germline values: CDR1 ENHRY, CDR2 SYGVKD. Trimming shortened V by 4 bases and J by 0 bases, and 9 bases separated the two germline ends. This CDR3 contains 15 residues. The CDR3 protein is CAISARGTTNEKLFF. The CDR3 nucleotides are TGTGCCATCAGTGCCCGGGGGACAACTAATGAAAAACTGTTTTTT.

The chain links TRBV29-1 to TRBJ2-1, with unresolved D. In germline, CDR1 is SQVTM, CDR2 ANQGSEA. V was shortened by 8 bases and J by 6 bases, with 14 bases between the two germline ends. The CDR3 totals 12 residues. Written as DNA, the CDR3 is TGCAGCCCGGTGACAAGCTCCAATGAGCAGTTCTTC. Its translation is CSPVTSSNEQFF.

There are a few counts of this clone. The J gene is TRBJ2-6, the V gene TRBV5-4, with a possible D match to TRBD2 (6 bases). There are 15 residues in the CDR3. Germline values: CDR1 SGHNT, CDR2 YYREEE (reference sequence). V lost 4 bases and J 14 bases, leaving 22 bases between the germline ends. In DNA form, the CDR3 reads TGTGCCAGCAGCGGCGGGACCCAGCCCCCTGACATCCTGACTTTC. Its translation is CASSGGTQPPDILTF. The variable domain in full, completed from reference TRBV5-4 and TRBJ2-6, reads ETGVTQSPTHLIKTRGQQVTLRCSSQSGHNTVSWYQQALGQGPQFIFQYYREEENGRGNFPPRFSGLQFPNYSSELNVNALELDDSALYLCASSGGTQPPDILTFGAGSRLTVL.

In the case of this clone: One end of the junction does not line up with germline, which may come from a read error. The chain joins TRBV18 to TRBJ2-5; D unclear. The CDR3 is 13 amino acids. Germline lookup yields CDR1 KGHSH and CDR2 LQKENI. CDR3 region: CASSPPAQEAQYF. CDR3 DNA: TGTGCCAGCTCACCACCGGCCCAAGAGGCCCAGTACTTC.

The gene calls are TRBV30 and TRBJ2-3; 10 nucleotides align to TRBD1. J lost 10 bases, V lost 2 bases, and 3 bases had no gene match. The CDR3 runs to 12 residues. Germline CDR1 and CDR2: GTSNPN and SVGIG (reference sequence). The DNA for the CDR3 is TGTGCCTGGAGTTTGACAGGGGGCGCGCAGTATTTT. Translating it yields CAWSLTGGAQYF.

This clone was seen only a few times. The J gene is TRBJ2-1, the V gene TRBV27; D may be TRBD2 (6 bases). CDR1 is MNHEY, CDR2 SMNVEV, per germline (reference sequence). V was trimmed by 5 bases and J by 7 bases, leaving 18 bases between them. This CDR3 spans 15 amino acids. CDR3 nucleotide sequence: TGTGCCAGCAGTCCACTAGCTGAGTTCGGGAATGAGCAGTTCTTC. It encodes CASSPLAEFGNEQFF.

This clone was counted between two and nine times. V and J are TRBV7-9 and TRBJ2-1, with 7 positions matching TRBD2. Germline CDR1 and CDR2: SEHNR and FQNEAQ (reference sequence). The CDR3 runs to 17 residues. Trimming at V came to 1 base and at J to 1 base, leaving 7 bases not matched to a gene. In DNA, the CDR3 is TGTGCCAGCAGCTTAGAGTCGGGGGAGGGGTCCTACAATGAGCAGTTCTTC. It specifies CASSLESGEGSYNEQFF.

This clone occurred a few times. This chain uses TRBV10-3 with TRBJ2-5, with D possibly matching TRBD1 (6 bases). V dropped 3 bases and J dropped 0 bases, with 8 bases sitting between them. Germline V gene lookup returns CDR1 ENHRY and CDR2 SYGVKD. The CDR3 spans 14 residues. Here the CDR3 reads CAISEGQNQETQYF. For the CDR3, the DNA is TGTGCCATCAGTGAAGGACAGAACCAAGAGACCCAGTACTTC.